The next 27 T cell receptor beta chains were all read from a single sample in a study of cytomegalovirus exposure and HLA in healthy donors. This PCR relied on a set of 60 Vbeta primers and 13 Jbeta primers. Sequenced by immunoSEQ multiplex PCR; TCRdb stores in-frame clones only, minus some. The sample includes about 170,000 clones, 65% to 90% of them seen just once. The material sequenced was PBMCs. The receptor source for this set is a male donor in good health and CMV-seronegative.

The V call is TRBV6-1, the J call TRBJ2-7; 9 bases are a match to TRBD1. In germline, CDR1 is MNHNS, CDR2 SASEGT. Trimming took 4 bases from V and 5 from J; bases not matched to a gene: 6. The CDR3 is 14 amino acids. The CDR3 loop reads CASSALGQGDEQYF. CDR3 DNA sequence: TGTGCCAGCAGTGCGTTGGGACAGGGAGACGAGCAGTACTTC.

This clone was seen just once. The CDR3 sequence is CASSQDRRRQPHTGELFF. The CDR3 coding sequence is TGCGCCAGCAGCCAAGATCGTCGTAGACAGCCACATACCGGGGAGCTGTTTTTT. This chain uses TRBV4-1 with TRBJ2-2, with a possible D match to TRBD1 (5 bases). V lost 0 bases and J 5 bases, leaving 19 bases between the germline ends. This CDR3 has 18 residues. Per the germline V gene, CDR1 is MGHRA and CDR2 is YSYEKL.

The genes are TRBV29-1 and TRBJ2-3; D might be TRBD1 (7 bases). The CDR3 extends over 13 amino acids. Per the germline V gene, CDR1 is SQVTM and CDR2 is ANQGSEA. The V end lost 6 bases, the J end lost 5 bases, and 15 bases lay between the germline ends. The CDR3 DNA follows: TGCAGCGTCAAGCAGGGGGGCGAAGATACGCAGTATTTT. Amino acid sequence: CSVKQGGEDTQYF.

CDR3 nucleotides: TGTGCTAGTGGTTTGGGGGGGACAGGCGGCAATCAGCCCCAGCATTTT. Translation: CASGLGGTGGNQPQHF. V and J are TRBV12-5 and TRBJ1-5; 8 bases map to TRBD1. V trimming: 1 base; J trimming: 2 bases; junction bases outside the gene matches: 4. CDR1 is LGHNT and CDR2 is FRNRAP in the germline V gene. The length of the CDR3 is 16 residues. Filled out from reference TRBV12-5 and TRBJ1-5, the complete variable domain reads DARVTQTPRHKVTEMGQEVTMRCQPILGHNTVFWYRQTMMQGLELLAYFRNRAPLDDSGMPKDRFSAEMPDATLATLKIQPSEPRDSAVYFCASGLGGTGGNQPQHFGDGTRLSIL.

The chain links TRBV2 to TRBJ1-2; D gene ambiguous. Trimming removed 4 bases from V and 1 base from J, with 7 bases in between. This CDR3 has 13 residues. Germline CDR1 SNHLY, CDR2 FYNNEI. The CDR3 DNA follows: TGTGCCAGCAGTGTACGGGGTAACTATGGCTACACCTTC. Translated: CASSVRGNYGYTF.

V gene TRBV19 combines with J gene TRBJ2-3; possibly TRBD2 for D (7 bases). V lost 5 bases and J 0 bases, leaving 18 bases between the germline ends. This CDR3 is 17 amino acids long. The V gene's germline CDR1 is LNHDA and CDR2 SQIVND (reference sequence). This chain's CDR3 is CASSEPRGGVSTDTQYF. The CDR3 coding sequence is TGTGCCAGTAGTGAACCCCGAGGGGGGGTTAGCACAGATACGCAGTATTTT.

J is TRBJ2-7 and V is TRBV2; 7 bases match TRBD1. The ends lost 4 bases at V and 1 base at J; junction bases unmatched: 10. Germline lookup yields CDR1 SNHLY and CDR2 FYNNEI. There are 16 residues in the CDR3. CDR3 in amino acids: CASSGHGTELSYEQYF. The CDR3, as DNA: TGTGCCAGCAGTGGGCATGGGACAGAACTATCCTACGAGCAGTACTTC.

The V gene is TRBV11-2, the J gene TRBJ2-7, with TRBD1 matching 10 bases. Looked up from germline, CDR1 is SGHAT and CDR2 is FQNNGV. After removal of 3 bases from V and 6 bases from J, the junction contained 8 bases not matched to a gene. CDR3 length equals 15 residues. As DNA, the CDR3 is TGTGCCAGCAGCTTCTCCGGGACAGGGGTGGCCGAGCAGTACTTC. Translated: CASSFSGTGVAEQYF.

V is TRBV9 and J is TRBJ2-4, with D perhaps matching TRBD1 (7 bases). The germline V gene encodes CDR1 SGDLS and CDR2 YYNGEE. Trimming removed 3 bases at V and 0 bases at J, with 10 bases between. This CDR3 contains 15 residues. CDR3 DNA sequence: TGTGCCAGCAGCGCCCAGGGGGGAGCCAAAAACATTCAGTACTTC. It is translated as CASSAQGGAKNIQYF.

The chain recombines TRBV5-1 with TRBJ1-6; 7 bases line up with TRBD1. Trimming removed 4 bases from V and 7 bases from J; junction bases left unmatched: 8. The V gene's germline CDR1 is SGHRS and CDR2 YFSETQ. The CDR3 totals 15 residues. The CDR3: CASSSLGRGNSPLHF. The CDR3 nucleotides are TGCGCCAGCAGCAGCCTGGGCAGGGGGAATTCACCCCTCCACTTT. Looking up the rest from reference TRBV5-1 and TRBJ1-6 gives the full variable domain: KAGVTQTPRYLIKTRGQQVTLSCSPISGHRSVSWYQQTPGQGLQFLFEYFSETQRNKGNFPGRFSGRQFSNSRSEMNVSTLELGDSALYLCASSSLGRGNSPLHFGNGTRLTVT.

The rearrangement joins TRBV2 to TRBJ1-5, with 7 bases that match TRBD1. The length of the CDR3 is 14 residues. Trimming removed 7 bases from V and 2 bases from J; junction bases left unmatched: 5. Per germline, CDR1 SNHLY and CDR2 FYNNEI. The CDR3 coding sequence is TGTGCCAGCAAGGACAGGTTGGGCAATCAGCCCCAGCATTTT. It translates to CASKDRLGNQPQHF.

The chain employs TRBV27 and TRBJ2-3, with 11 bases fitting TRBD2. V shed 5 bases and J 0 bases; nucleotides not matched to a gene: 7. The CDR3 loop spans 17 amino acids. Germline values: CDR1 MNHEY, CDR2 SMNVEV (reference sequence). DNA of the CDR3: TGTGCCAGCAGTCGCAGACTAGCGGGGCTTAGCACAGATACGCAGTATTTT. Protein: CASSRRLAGLSTDTQYF.

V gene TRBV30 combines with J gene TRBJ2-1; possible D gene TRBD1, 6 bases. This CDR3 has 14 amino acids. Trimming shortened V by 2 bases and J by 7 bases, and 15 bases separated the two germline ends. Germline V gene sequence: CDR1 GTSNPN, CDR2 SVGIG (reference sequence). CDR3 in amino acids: CAWSTGRMRNEQFF. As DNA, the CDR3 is TGTGCCTGGAGTACAGGGAGAATGAGAAATGAGCAGTTCTTC.

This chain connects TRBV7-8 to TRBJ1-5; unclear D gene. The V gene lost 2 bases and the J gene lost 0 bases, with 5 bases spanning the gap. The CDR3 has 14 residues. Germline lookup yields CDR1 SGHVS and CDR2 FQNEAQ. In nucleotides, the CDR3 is TGTGCCAGCAGCTTACAGGATAGCAATCAGCCCCAGCATTTT. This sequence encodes CASSLQDSNQPQHF.

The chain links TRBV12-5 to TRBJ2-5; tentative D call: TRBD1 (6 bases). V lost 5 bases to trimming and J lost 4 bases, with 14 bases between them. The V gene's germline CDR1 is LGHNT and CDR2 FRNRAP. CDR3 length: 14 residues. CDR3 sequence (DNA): TGTGCTAGTGGTGAGGACAGATTAGGAGAGACCCAGTACTTC. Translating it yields CASGEDRLGETQYF.

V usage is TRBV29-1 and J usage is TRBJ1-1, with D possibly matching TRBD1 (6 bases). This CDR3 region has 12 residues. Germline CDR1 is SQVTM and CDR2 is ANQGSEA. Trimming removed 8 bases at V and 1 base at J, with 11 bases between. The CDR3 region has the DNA TGCAGCCACAGGGCGGGGAACACTGAAGCTTTCTTT. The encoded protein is CSHRAGNTEAFF.

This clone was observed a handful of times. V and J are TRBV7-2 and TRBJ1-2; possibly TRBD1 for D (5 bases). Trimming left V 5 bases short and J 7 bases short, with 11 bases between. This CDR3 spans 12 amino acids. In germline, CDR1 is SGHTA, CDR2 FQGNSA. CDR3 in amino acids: CASSKGVFGYTF. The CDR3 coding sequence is TGTGCCAGCAGCAAAGGGGTGTTTGGCTACACCTTC.

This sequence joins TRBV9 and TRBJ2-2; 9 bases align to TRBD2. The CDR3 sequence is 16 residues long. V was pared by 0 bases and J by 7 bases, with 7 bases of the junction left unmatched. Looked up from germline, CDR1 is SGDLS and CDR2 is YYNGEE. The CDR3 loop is CASSVEAGGPIGELFF. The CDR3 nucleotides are TGTGCCAGCAGCGTAGAGGCGGGGGGGCCGATCGGGGAGCTGTTTTTT.

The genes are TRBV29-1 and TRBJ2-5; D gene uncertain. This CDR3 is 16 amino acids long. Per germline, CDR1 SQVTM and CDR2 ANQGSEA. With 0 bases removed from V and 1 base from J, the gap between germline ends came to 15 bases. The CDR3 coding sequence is TGCAGCGTTGAAGATCTTAATAGGCTAGGCCAAGAGACCCAGTACTTC. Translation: CSVEDLNRLGQETQYF. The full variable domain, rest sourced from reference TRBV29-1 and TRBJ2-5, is SAVISQKPSRDICQRGTSLTIQCQVDSQVTMMFWYRQQPGQSLTLIATANQGSEATYESGFVIDKFPISRPNLTFSTLTVSNMSPEDSSIYLCSVEDLNRLGQETQYFGPGTRLLVL.

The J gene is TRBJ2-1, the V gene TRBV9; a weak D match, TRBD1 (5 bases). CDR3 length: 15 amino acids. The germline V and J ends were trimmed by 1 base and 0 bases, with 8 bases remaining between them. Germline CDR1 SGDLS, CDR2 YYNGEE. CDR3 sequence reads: CASSVTTGSYNEQFF. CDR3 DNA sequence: TGTGCCAGCAGCGTAACAACAGGCTCCTACAATGAGCAGTTCTTC.

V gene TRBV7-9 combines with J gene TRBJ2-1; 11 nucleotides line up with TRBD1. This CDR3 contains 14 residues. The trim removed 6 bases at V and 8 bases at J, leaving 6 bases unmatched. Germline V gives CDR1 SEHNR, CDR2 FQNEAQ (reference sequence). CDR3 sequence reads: CASRRTGGKDEQFF. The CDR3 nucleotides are TGTGCCAGCAGACGGACAGGGGGCAAGGATGAGCAGTTCTTC.

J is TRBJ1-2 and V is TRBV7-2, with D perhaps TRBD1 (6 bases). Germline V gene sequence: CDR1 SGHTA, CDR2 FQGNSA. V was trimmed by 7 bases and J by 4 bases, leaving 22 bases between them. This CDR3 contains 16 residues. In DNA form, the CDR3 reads TGTGCCAGCACGCAGGGTGGGGGCGGTAGAGCCTATGGCTACACCTTC. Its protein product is CASTQGGGGRAYGYTF.

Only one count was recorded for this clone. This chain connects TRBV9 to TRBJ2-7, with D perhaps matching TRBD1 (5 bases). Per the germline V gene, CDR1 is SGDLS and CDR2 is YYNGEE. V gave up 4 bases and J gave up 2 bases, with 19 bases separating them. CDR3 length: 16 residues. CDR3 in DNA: TGTGCCAGCAGCCTAACGTCAGGGATCCCCCCCTACGAGCAGTACTTC. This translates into CASSLTSGIPPYEQYF. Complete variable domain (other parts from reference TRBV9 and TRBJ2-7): DSGVTQTPKHLITATGQRVTLRCSPRSGDLSVYWYQQSLDQGLQFLIQYYNGEERAKGNILERFSAQQFPDLHSELNLSSLELGDSALYFCASSLTSGIPPYEQYFGPGTRLTVT.

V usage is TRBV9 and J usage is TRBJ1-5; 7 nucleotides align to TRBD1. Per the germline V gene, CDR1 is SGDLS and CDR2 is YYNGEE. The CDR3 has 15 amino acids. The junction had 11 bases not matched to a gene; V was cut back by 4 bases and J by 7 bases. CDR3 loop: CASSKTGSPSQPQHF. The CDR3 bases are TGTGCCAGCAGCAAGACAGGGAGTCCTAGCCAGCCCCAGCATTTT.

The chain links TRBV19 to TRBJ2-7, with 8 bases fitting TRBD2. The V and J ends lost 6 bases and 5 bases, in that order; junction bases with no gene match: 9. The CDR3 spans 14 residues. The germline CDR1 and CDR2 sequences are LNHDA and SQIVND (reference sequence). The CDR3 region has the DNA TGTGCCAGTAGGAAGGCGGGGGGAAGGGACGAGCAGTACTTC. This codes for CASRKAGGRDEQYF.

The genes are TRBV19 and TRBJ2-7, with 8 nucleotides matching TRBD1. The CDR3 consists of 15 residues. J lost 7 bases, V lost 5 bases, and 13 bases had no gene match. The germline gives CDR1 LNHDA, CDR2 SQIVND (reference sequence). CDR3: CASSLGTGGFYEQYF. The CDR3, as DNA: TGTGCCAGTAGTCTCGGGACAGGTGGGTTCTATGAGCAGTACTTC.

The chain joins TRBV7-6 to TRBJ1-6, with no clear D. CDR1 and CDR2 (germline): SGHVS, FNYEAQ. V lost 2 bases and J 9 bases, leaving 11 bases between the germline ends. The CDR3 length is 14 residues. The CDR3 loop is CASSLRGAGSPLHF. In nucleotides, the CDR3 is TGTGCCAGCAGCTTACGGGGTGCGGGTTCACCCCTCCACTTT.